The rows below give T cell receptor beta chains drawn from one sample of a study of cytomegalovirus exposure and HLA in healthy donors. Clones were sequenced by immunoSEQ multiplex PCR, and TCRdb holds only the in-frame ones, with some missing. This repertoire shows roughly 150,000 clones, 82% found once; its top ten account for 1.5%. Sequencing was done on a sample of PBMCs. These receptors all come from a girl aged 10-17 years in good health and CMV-seropositive. CDR3s include the opening cysteine and the closing phenylalanine or tryptophan. Each record gives: J gene, CDR3 length, V gene, D gene, clone size, CDR3 protein, CDR3 DNA. A D gene is named only where the DNA matches it firmly. For some rows the clone size is stated as once, few or many, or as a class when expanded; others skip it.

J: TRBJ2-3; length: 14; V: TRBV5-1; D: -; size: few; CDR3: CASSLDRSTDTQYF; DNA: TGCGCCAGCAGCTTGGATCGGAGCACAGATACGCAGTATTTT
J: TRBJ1-1; length: 16; V: TRBV4-1; D: -; size: few; CDR3: CASSHDEAEENTEAFF; DNA: TGCGCCAGCAGCCACGACGAGGCGGAAGAGAACACTGAAGCTTTCTTT
J: TRBJ2-7; length: 15; V: TRBV6-5; D: TRBD1; size: -; CDR3: CASSLTGTGLNEQYF; DNA: TGTGCCAGCAGTTTGACCGGGACAGGGCTAAACGAGCAGTACTTC
J: TRBJ2-7; length: 16; V: TRBV9; D: TRBD2; size: -; CDR3: CASSAGGWGGVYEQYF; DNA: TGTGCCAGCAGCGCGGGGGGGTGGGGCGGGGTCTACGAGCAGTACTTC
J: TRBJ2-1; length: 13; V: TRBV7-3; D: -; size: -; CDR3: CASSLRASHEQFF; DNA: TGTGCCAGCAGCTTAAGGGCCAGCCATGAGCAGTTCTTC
J: TRBJ2-1; length: 12; V: TRBV18; D: -; size: once; CDR3: CASSPGTLEQFF; DNA: TGTGCCAGCTCACCCGGGACTCTTGAGCAGTTCTTC
J: TRBJ1-2; length: 14; V: TRBV5-1; D: -; size: -; CDR3: CASSSVEGMAGYTF; DNA: TGCGCCAGCAGCTCTGTGGAGGGTATGGCTGGCTACACCTTC
J: TRBJ1-4; length: 15; V: TRBV28; D: TRBD1; size: -; CDR3: CASSSAGGGNEKLFF; DNA: TGTGCCAGCAGTTCCGCAGGGGGAGGCAATGAAAAACTGTTTTTT
J: TRBJ2-1; length: 16; V: TRBV2; D: TRBD2; size: -; CDR3: CASSPHGGLLSNEQFF; DNA: TGTGCCAGCAGTCCCCACGGGGGACTACTCTCCAATGAGCAGTTCTTC
J: TRBJ1-2; length: 12; V: TRBV30; D: -; size: -; CDR3: CAWSGPADGYTF; DNA: TGTGCCTGGAGTGGGCCGGCGGATGGCTACACCTTC
J: TRBJ1-2; length: 16; V: TRBV14; D: TRBD1; size: few; CDR3: CASSPGQIINGGGYTF; DNA: TGTGCCAGCAGCCCGGGACAGATAATTAACGGAGGTGGCTACACCTTC
J: TRBJ2-1; length: 14; V: TRBV18; D: TRBD2; size: -; CDR3: CASSPPSSGTEQFF; DNA: TGTGCCAGCTCACCACCTTCTAGCGGGACAGAGCAGTTCTTC
J: TRBJ2-7; length: 18; V: TRBV28; D: TRBD1; size: -; CDR3: CASSLDGVGTASSYEQYF; DNA: TGTGCCAGCAGTTTAGATGGGGTCGGGACAGCCAGCTCCTACGAGCAGTACTTC
J: TRBJ1-1; length: 14; V: TRBV11-2; D: -; size: -; CDR3: CASSLVGQGTEAFF; DNA: TGTGCCAGCAGCTTAGTCGGGCAGGGGACTGAAGCTTTCTTT
J: TRBJ1-2; length: 14; V: TRBV29-1; D: TRBD1; size: -; CDR3: CSVTPMTGTYGYTF; DNA: TGCAGCGTTACCCCGATGACAGGGACCTATGGCTACACCTTC
J: TRBJ1-1; length: 13; V: TRBV29-1; D: TRBD1; size: -; CDR3: CSVETGGAGEAFF; DNA: TGCAGCGTTGAAACAGGGGGCGCGGGTGAAGCTTTCTTT
J: TRBJ1-2; length: 15; V: TRBV6-1; D: TRBD1; size: -; CDR3: CASSEADRASYGYTF; DNA: TGTGCCAGCAGTGAAGCGGACAGGGCGAGCTATGGCTACACCTTC
J: TRBJ2-7; length: 12; V: TRBV7-2; D: -; size: -; CDR3: CASSPSSYEQYF; DNA: TGTGCCAGCAGCCCCTCCTCCTACGAGCAGTACTTC
J: TRBJ2-1; length: 11; V: TRBV28; D: -; size: -; CDR3: CASSGDNEQFF; DNA: TGTGCCAGCAGCGGGGACAATGAGCAGTTCTTC
J: TRBJ2-2; length: 18; V: TRBV5-1; D: TRBD1; size: -; CDR3: CASSVGQGLNLNTGELFF; DNA: TGCGCCAGCAGCGTGGGACAGGGGCTAAACTTGAACACCGGGGAGCTGTTTTTT
J: TRBJ2-7; length: 14; V: TRBV5-1; D: TRBD1; size: few; CDR3: CASSYDRGPYEQYF; DNA: TGCGCCAGCAGCTACGACAGGGGACCCTACGAGCAGTACTTC
J: TRBJ2-3; length: 15; V: TRBV27; D: -; size: -; CDR3: CASSWAGGWADTQYF; DNA: TGTGCCAGCAGTTGGGCGGGTGGATGGGCAGATACGCAGTATTTT